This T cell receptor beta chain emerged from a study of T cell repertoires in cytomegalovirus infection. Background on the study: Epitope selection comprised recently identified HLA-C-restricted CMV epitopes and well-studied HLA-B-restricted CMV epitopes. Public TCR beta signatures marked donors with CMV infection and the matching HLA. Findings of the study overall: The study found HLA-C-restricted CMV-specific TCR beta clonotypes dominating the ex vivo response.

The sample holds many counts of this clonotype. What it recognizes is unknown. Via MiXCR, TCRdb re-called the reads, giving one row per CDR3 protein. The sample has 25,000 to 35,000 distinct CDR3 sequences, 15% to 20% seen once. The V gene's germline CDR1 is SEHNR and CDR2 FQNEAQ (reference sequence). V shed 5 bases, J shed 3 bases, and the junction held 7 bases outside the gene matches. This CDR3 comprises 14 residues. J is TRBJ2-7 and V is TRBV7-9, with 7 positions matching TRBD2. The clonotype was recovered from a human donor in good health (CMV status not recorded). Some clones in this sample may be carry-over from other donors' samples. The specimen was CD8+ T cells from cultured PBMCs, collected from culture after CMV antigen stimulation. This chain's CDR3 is CASSPQAGDYEQYF. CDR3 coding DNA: TGTGCCAGCAGCCCACAGGCGGGGGACTACGAGCAGTACTTC.